A single sample is the source of the 13 T cell receptor beta chains below, sequenced in a study of cytomegalovirus exposure and HLA in healthy donors (dated by TCRdb to about 2017). Libraries came from the immunoSEQ multiplex PCR assay. A mixture of 60 forward primers for TCR Vbeta segments and 13 reverse primers for TCR Jbeta segments was used in the multiplex PCR. Imported from immuneACCESS, the table was reduced by TCRdb to in-frame sequences with V and J called. These copies leave out some clones; in studies compared against another copy, an unresolved V gene accounts for under half, and the cause of the remainder is not known. A total of roughly 130,000 clones appear in this sample, 80% of them only once. The ten biggest clones cover 1% of the sample. The sequencing input was PBMCs. These receptors were taken from a man aged 35 to 55 in good health and CMV-seronegative.

As for this clone: At the DNA level, this CDR3 is encoded by other sequences in the same sample as well. The chain uses TRBV5-1 and TRBJ2-2, with TRBD2 matching 14 bases. This CDR3 comprises 16 residues. J was trimmed by 7 bases and V by 4 bases; bases with no gene match: 6. Germline values: CDR1 SGHRS, CDR2 YFSETQ. The CDR3 is CASSDGLAGGYGELFF. CDR3 coding DNA: TGCGCCAGCAGCGACGGACTAGCGGGAGGTTACGGGGAGCTGTTTTTT. The full variable domain, with the rest looked up from reference TRBV5-1 and TRBJ2-2, is KAGVTQTPRYLIKTRGQQVTLSCSPISGHRSVSWYQQTPGQGLQFLFEYFSETQRNKGNFPGRFSGRQFSNSRSEMNVSTLELGDSALYLCASSDGLAGGYGELFFGEGSRLTVL.

The sample holds one count of this clone. The J gene is TRBJ1-1, the V gene TRBV7-6; TRBD1 aligns across 9 bases. V dropped 1 base and J dropped 7; count of bases not matched to a gene: 7. Germline V gene lookup returns CDR1 SGHVS and CDR2 FNYEAQ. This CDR3 region has 15 residues. CDR3: CASSLGWTGDIEAFF. CDR3 nucleotides: TGTGCCAGCAGCTTAGGGTGGACAGGGGACATTGAAGCTTTCTTT.

The table lists this clone with a few counts. The chain couples TRBV6-5 to TRBJ1-1; a weak D match, TRBD1 (6 bases). The CDR3 is 15 amino acids. Per germline, CDR1 MNHEY and CDR2 SVGAGI. Trimming shortened V by 2 bases and J by 5 bases, and 15 bases separated the two germline ends. CDR3 nucleotide sequence: TGTGCCAGCAGTTACGGCGGGGGCGGGAGAACTGAAGCTTTCTTT. It codes for CASSYGGGGRTEAFF.

This sequence joins TRBV9 and TRBJ2-3, with 9 bases fitting TRBD1. This CDR3 contains 15 residues. With V trimmed by 4 bases and J by 0 bases, 3 bases remained unmatched. The V gene's germline CDR1 is SGDLS and CDR2 YYNGEE. CDR3: CASSLQGASTDTQYF. The CDR3 DNA reads as TGTGCCAGCAGCCTACAGGGGGCTAGCACAGATACGCAGTATTTT. The entire variable domain, with the rest obtained from reference TRBV9 and TRBJ2-3, is as follows: DSGVTQTPKHLITATGQRVTLRCSPRSGDLSVYWYQQSLDQGLQFLIQYYNGEERAKGNILERFSAQQFPDLHSELNLSSLELGDSALYFCASSLQGASTDTQYFGPGTRLTVL.

V and J are TRBV12-2 and TRBJ2-1; TRBD2 was called by the table and not checked on the DNA. TRBV12-2 is termed a pseudogene. CDR3 length equals 12 residues. In DNA form, the CDR3 reads TGTGCAAGTCGTTCGGGACTTAATGAGCAGTTCTTC. Translating it yields CASRSGLNEQFF.

The chain recombines TRBV5-8 with TRBJ2-5; D may be TRBD1 (5 bases). The V gene's germline CDR1 is SGHTS and CDR2 YDEGEE. The CDR3 loop spans 15 amino acids. V shed 6 bases and J shed 1 base, with 16 bases lying between them. The CDR3 sequence: CASTTGAGGQETQYF. DNA of the CDR3: TGTGCCAGCACTACTGGGGCAGGCGGCCAAGAGACCCAGTACTTC.

The chain uses TRBV10-1 and TRBJ2-5; D remains ambiguous. The DNA end lines up better with TRBJ2-7; the J call may be wrong. The CDR3 length is 13 residues. Germline CDR1 WNHNN, CDR2 SYGVQD (reference sequence). CDR3 in amino acids: CASSESGSYEQYF. The CDR3 coding sequence is TGCGCCAGCAGTGAGTCGGGTAGCTACGAGCAGTACTTC.

The J gene is TRBJ2-7, the V gene TRBV27; D perhaps matches TRBD1 (6 bases). V lost 5 bases, J lost 0 bases, and 11 bases lay in between. This CDR3 is built from 14 residues. CDR1 MNHEY and CDR2 SMNVEV come from the germline V gene (reference sequence). The CDR3 sequence is CASSIPGHSYEQYF. Here the CDR3 DNA reads TGTGCCAGCAGTATACCGGGACACTCCTACGAGCAGTACTTC.

A note on this clone: Other DNA sequences of this sample code for an identical CDR3. The chain recombines TRBV7-2 with TRBJ1-1; TRBD1 is a possible D gene (5 bases). The CDR3 is 13 residues long. Germline CDR1 is SGHTA and CDR2 is FQGNSA. V lost 1 base and J 5 bases, leaving 8 bases between the germline ends. CDR3 sequence: CASSLDGGTEAFF. CDR3 bases: TGTGCCAGCAGCTTAGATGGGGGGACTGAAGCTTTCTTT. The variable domain in full, completed from reference TRBV7-2 and TRBJ1-1, reads GAGVSQSPSNKVTEKGKDVELRCDPISGHTALYWYRQSLGQGLEFLIYFQGNSAPDKSGLPSDRFSAERTGGSVSTLTIQRTQQEDSAVYLCASSLDGGTEAFFGQGTRLTVV.

This clone was counted once. The chain joins TRBV7-2 to TRBJ2-7, with 9 bases identical to TRBD2. The J segment lost 6 bases and the V segment lost 5 bases, leaving 11 bases of the junction unmatched. In germline, CDR1 is SGHTA, CDR2 FQGNSA. There are 15 residues in the CDR3. CDR3 sequence reads: CASSASPGLASEQYF. CDR3 coding DNA: TGTGCCAGCAGCGCATCTCCGGGACTAGCCAGCGAGCAGTACTTC.

V and J are TRBV4-1 and TRBJ2-3; 8 bases agree with TRBD2. CDR3 length: 15 amino acids. The germline V gene encodes CDR1 MGHRA and CDR2 YSYEKL. Germline trimming cut 1 base from V and 1 base from J; bases unmatched to any gene: 1. In DNA, the CDR3 is TGCGCCAGCAGCCAAGGGCGGGGGGGCACAGATACGCAGTATTTT. Translating gives CASSQGRGGTDTQYF.

The table lists this clone with a count of one. The rearrangement joins TRBV25-1 to TRBJ2-7, with a weak D call TRBD1 (5 bases). This CDR3 spans 14 amino acids. The germline V gene encodes CDR1 MGHDK and CDR2 SYGVNS. The V and J ends lost 3 bases and 2 bases respectively, with 11 bases between them. CDR3 coding DNA: TGTGCCAGCAGTGACAGGGAAGTACCCTACGAGCAGTACTTC. Translation: CASSDREVPYEQYF.

The chain recombines TRBV5-4 with TRBJ2-2, with a weak D call TRBD2 (6 bases). The germline V gene encodes CDR1 SGHNT and CDR2 YYREEE (reference sequence). CDR3 size: 18 residues. V was shortened by 0 bases and J by 0 bases, with 15 bases between the two germline ends. CDR3 bases: TGTGCCAGCAGCTTGGTTTTCACTAGCCGTACGAACACCGGGGAGCTGTTTTTT. Encoded protein: CASSLVFTSRTNTGELFF.